This T cell receptor (beta chain) was obtained from a study of T-cell memory formation after mild COVID-19. Study overall: Each donor largely had its own TCR clusters.

A remark on this clonotype: The antigen is not known.

It was 5'RACE with constant-segment primers that produced the TCR alpha and TCR beta cDNA libraries, which carried sample barcodes and UMIs. In TCRdb, the 5' RACE reads were re-called with MiXCR into one record per CDR3 protein. The sample has some 250,000 distinct CDR3 sequences, more than 15% seen once. Points from the study as a whole: Within pre-infection memory, some responding clones were found, suggesting cross-reactive memory joined.

Germline V gives CDR1 SEHNR, CDR2 FQNEAQ (reference sequence). This CDR3 comprises 16 residues. V was pared by 6 bases and J by 3 bases, with 20 bases between. The specimen sequenced was PBMCs or a T cell subset sorted from them (not recorded which). V usage is TRBV7-9 and J usage is TRBJ2-5; the D gene is possibly TRBD2 (5 bases). The TCR was taken from a man in his late teens or twenties who had mild COVID-19 (a few samples of this study predate the infection). Cell type and time point are not known. CDR3 DNA: TGTGCCAGCAGTACAGAGCCGGGCAGAGGGAAAGAGACCCAGTACTTC. Amino acid sequence: CASSTEPGRGKETQYF.